Each of the 21 T cell receptor beta chains below was sequenced from the same sample in a study of blood T cell repertoires in COVID-19. The method was immunoSEQ multiplex PCR; TCRdb's version includes in-frame clones alone and lacks a portion of them. The sample shows over 300,000 clones, roughly 90% of them seen only once. Material for sequencing was PBMCs or T cells enriched from blood (not recorded which). The receptors come from a woman aged 25-40 years with acute COVID-19.

V is TRBV27 and J is TRBJ2-1; D may be TRBD2 (5 bases). The CDR3 spans 13 residues. Trimming removed 3 bases from V and 9 bases from J, with 12 bases in between. Germline V gene lookup returns CDR1 MNHEY and CDR2 SMNVEV (reference sequence). The CDR3 DNA follows: TGTGCCAGCAGTTTGCCGGGGTTGGGTGAGCAGTTCTTC. Amino acid sequence: CASSLPGLGEQFF.

The genes are TRBV5-5 and TRBJ2-7; TRBD1 matches at 8 bases. The CDR3 is 15 amino acids. Trimming removed 0 bases from V and 6 bases from J; junction bases left unmatched: 8. The germline gives CDR1 SGHKS, CDR2 YYEKEE (reference sequence). Here the CDR3 DNA reads TGTGCCAGCAGCTTGGCCTGGCAGGGGGCTCGCGAGCAGTACTTC. Translating gives CASSLAWQGAREQYF.

The J gene is TRBJ1-4, the V gene TRBV6-5; D is uncertain. V gave up 5 bases and J gave up 11 bases, with 15 bases separating them. The CDR3 runs 13 residues. Germline V lookup: CDR1 MNHEY, CDR2 SVGAGI. Here the CDR3 DNA reads TGTGCCAGCAGTCTGGGCCGTGGTAGGAAACTGTTTTTT. Amino acids: CASSLGRGRKLFF.

J is TRBJ1-1 and V is TRBV24-1; D is undetermined. The V and J ends lost 9 bases and 1 base respectively, with 11 bases between them. The CDR3 runs 13 residues. Per germline, CDR1 KGHDR and CDR2 SFDVKD. The CDR3 loop reads CATRRGSNTEAFF. CDR3 coding DNA: TGTGCCACCCGCCGAGGATCGAACACTGAAGCTTTCTTT.

The CDR3 DNA reads TGTGCCAGCAGACCGACAGGGGGTCAGCCCCAGCATTTT. Amino acids: CASRPTGGQPQHF. This chain connects TRBV12-3 or TRBV12-4 to TRBJ1-5; 9 bases line up with TRBD1. The V and J ends lost 6 bases and 6 bases, in that order; junction bases with no gene match: 3. The CDR3 runs to 13 residues.

The chain employs TRBV6-5 and TRBJ2-4, with D uncertain. Germline V CDR1 and CDR2: MNHEY, SVGAGI. The length of the CDR3 is 14 residues. Deletions cut 6 bases from V and 0 bases from J, with 9 bases between. The CDR3 reads CASSPTQAKNIQYF. CDR3 DNA: TGTGCCAGCAGCCCAACTCAAGCCAAAAACATTCAGTACTTC.

The chain couples TRBV19 to TRBJ1-2; D remains ambiguous. CDR1 and CDR2 (germline): LNHDA, SQIVND (reference sequence). V was shortened by 8 bases and J by 0 bases, with 16 bases between the two germline ends. The CDR3 has 15 residues. CDR3 sequence reads: CASRRLWAANYGYTF. CDR3 in DNA: TGTGCCAGTCGGAGGCTGTGGGCAGCTAACTATGGCTACACCTTC.

The chain carries TRBV2 and TRBJ1-6; D gene uncertain. CDR3 length: 18 amino acids. The V end was cut by 1 base, the J end by 7 bases, with 20 bases between. CDR1 and CDR2 (germline): SNHLY, FYNNEI. The CDR3 DNA reads as TGTGCCAGCAGTGAAGAATTGGTAGCGTGGGCAGAAAATTCACCCCTCCACTTT. It specifies CASSEELVAWAENSPLHF.

The chain uses TRBV6-1 and TRBJ1-3; D may be TRBD1 (6 bases). The CDR3 runs 15 residues. The germline CDR1 and CDR2 sequences are MNHNS and SASEGT. V was clipped by 3 bases and J by 4 bases, with 13 bases between them. This CDR3 is CASSDAHRAGNTIYF. The CDR3 coding sequence is TGTGCCAGCAGTGATGCCCACAGGGCCGGAAACACCATATATTTT.

This sequence joins TRBV7-2 and TRBJ2-1; 7 bases map to TRBD2. There are 15 residues in the CDR3. J gave up 1 base and V 2 bases, and 2 bases lay outside the gene matches. CDR1 SGHTA and CDR2 FQGNSA come from the germline V gene. CDR3 sequence (DNA): TGTGCCAGCAGCTTACGGGGGGAATCCTACAATGAGCAGTTCTTC. Protein product: CASSLRGESYNEQFF.

This clone showed up just once. J is TRBJ2-7 and V is TRBV6-2 or TRBV6-3; 9 positions agree with TRBD1. V shed 5 bases and J 5 bases; nucleotides not matched to a gene: 10. The germline CDR1 and CDR2 sequences are MNHEY and SVGEGT. The CDR3 has 15 residues. For the CDR3, the DNA is TGTGCCAGCAGTGATCCCGGGACAGGGAGCCACGAGCAGTACTTC. The encoded protein is CASSDPGTGSHEQYF.

The CDR3 reads CATSPTSTGEDAFF. In DNA, the CDR3 is TGTGCCACCAGCCCCACCTCGACAGGGGAGGACGCTTTCTTT. The gene calls are TRBV15 and TRBJ1-1, with TRBD1 matching over 8 bases. The CDR3 spans 14 residues. The germline V gene has CDR1 LNHNV and CDR2 YYDKDF (reference sequence). The junction had 13 bases not matched to a gene; V was cut back by 5 bases and J by 11 bases.

The chain uses TRBV18 and TRBJ2-7; no clear D. Germline CDR1 KGHSH, CDR2 LQKENI. This CDR3 has 15 amino acids. The germline V and J ends were trimmed by 0 bases and 2 bases, with 11 bases remaining between them. The CDR3 is CASSPPGHDTYEQYF. The CDR3 DNA reads TGTGCCAGCTCACCACCGGGCCATGATACCTACGAGCAGTACTTC.

The chain employs TRBV24-1 and TRBJ1-2; 12 bases fit TRBD1. The CDR3 has 17 amino acids. Germline trimming cut 2 bases from V and 7 bases from J; bases unmatched to any gene: 10. The germline V gene encodes CDR1 KGHDR and CDR2 SFDVKD. The CDR3 DNA sequence: TGTGCCACCAGTGATTCAAGGGGACAGGGGGCGCGAGCTGGCTACACCTTC. Translated, it gives CATSDSRGQGARAGYTF.

V is TRBV19 and J is TRBJ1-6; D is uncertain. Between the trimmed V and J ends, which lost 6 bases and 9 bases, there was a span of 27 bases. CDR3 length: 18 amino acids. Per germline, CDR1 LNHDA and CDR2 SQIVND (reference sequence). CDR3 bases: TGTGCCAGTAGGAGGGTCGGCGTCAGTACGTTCGAGGGTTCACCCCTCCACTTT. This codes for CASRRVGVSTFEGSPLHF.

The chain is built from TRBV24-1 and TRBJ1-2; 7 nucleotides agree with TRBD1. This CDR3 has 16 amino acids. V lost 3 bases and J lost 6; bases outside the gene matches: 12. The V gene's germline CDR1 is KGHDR and CDR2 SFDVKD. In nucleotides, the CDR3 is TGTGCCACCAGTGATCCGGGACAGACTCATTTTAATGGCTACACCTTC. As protein: CATSDPGQTHFNGYTF.

CDR3 coding DNA: TGTGCCAGCAGTCGACAGGGGGGCGTTTACGAGCAGTACTTC. Translation: CASSRQGGVYEQYF. The chain uses TRBV6-5 and TRBJ2-7; TRBD1 aligns across 9 bases. The CDR3 covers 14 residues. The junction had 6 bases not matched to a gene; V was cut back by 5 bases and J by 4 bases. The germline V gene has CDR1 MNHEY and CDR2 SVGAGI.

Turning to this clone: Within the sample, other DNA sequences also encode this same CDR3. V usage is TRBV5-4 and J usage is TRBJ1-2; D uncertain. Trimming took off 7 bases at V and 5 bases at J, with 12 bases between the two ends. The CDR3 covers 12 residues. Germline CDR1 and CDR2: SGHNT and YYREEE (reference sequence). The CDR3 nucleotides are TGTGCCAGCTCTGGGCAGGATTATGGCTACACCTTC. Residues: CASSGQDYGYTF.

This chain uses TRBV7-3 with TRBJ2-3; D is perhaps TRBD1 (6 bases). V was clipped by 1 base and J by 4 bases, with 12 bases between them. Germline CDR1 reads SGHTA; CDR2 reads FQGTGA. CDR3 length equals 15 residues. DNA of the CDR3: TGTGCCAGCAGCTTAATAGCAGGGGTGGCAGATACGCAGTATTTT. This translates into CASSLIAGVADTQYF.

The chain links TRBV11-2 to TRBJ1-4, with 7 positions matching TRBD1. Germline trimming cut 0 bases from V and 8 bases from J; bases unmatched to any gene: 15. CDR1 is SGHAT and CDR2 is FQNNGV in the germline V gene. The CDR3 extends over 18 amino acids. CDR3 in amino acids: CASSLDGPRGHSMEKLFF. The CDR3, as DNA: TGTGCCAGCAGCTTAGATGGGCCGAGGGGGCACTCGATGGAAAAACTGTTTTTT.

V usage is TRBV30 and J usage is TRBJ2-3, with a possible D match to TRBD2 (6 bases). CDR3 length: 17 amino acids. V shed 0 bases and J shed 2 bases, with 18 bases lying between them. CDR1 is GTSNPN, CDR2 SVGIG, per germline (reference sequence). CDR3 sequence: CAWSVLEDYSYTDTQYF. The CDR3 DNA is TGTGCCTGGAGTGTACTTGAGGACTACTCGTACACAGATACGCAGTATTTT.